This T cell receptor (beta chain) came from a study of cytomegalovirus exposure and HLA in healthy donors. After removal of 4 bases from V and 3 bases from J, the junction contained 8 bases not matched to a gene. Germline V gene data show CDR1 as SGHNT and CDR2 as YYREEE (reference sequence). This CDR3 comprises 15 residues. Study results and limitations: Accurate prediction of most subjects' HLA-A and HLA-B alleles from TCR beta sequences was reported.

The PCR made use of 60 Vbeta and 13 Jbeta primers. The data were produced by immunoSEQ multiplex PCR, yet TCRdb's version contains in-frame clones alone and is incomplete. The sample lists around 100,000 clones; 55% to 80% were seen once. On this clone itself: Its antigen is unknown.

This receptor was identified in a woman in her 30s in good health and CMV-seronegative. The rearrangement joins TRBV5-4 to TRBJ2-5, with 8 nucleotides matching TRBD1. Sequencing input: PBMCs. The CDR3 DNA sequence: TGTGCCAGCAGCCTGAAGCACAGGGGGAAAGAGACCCAGTACTTC. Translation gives CASSLKHRGKETQYF.